This TCR beta chain was sequenced during a study of response to subunit inactivated influenza vaccine. General study points: Authors suggested each seasonal influenza vaccination recruits few new T cells.

The CDR3 runs to 14 residues. The germline V and J ends were trimmed by 0 bases and 3 bases, with 9 bases remaining between them. CDR1 DFQATT and CDR2 SNEGSKA come from the germline V gene (reference sequence). Each CDR3 protein is one row after TCRdb ran MiXCR on the RT-PCR reads. Among 500,000 to 750,000 distinct CDR3 sequences listed, 14% were seen once. A few counts support this clonotype. The antigen is unknown. The TCR sequence derives from a man in his fifties or sixties who received an inactivated influenza vaccine. The sample here was PBMCs from blood, taken 11 to 12 days after vaccination. The chain combines TRBV20-1 with TRBJ2-1; D is perhaps TRBD2 (6 bases). The DNA for the CDR3 is TGCAGTGCTAGAGAGTCCGGGGGCTACAATGAGCAGTTCTTC. Translation gives CSARESGGYNEQFF.